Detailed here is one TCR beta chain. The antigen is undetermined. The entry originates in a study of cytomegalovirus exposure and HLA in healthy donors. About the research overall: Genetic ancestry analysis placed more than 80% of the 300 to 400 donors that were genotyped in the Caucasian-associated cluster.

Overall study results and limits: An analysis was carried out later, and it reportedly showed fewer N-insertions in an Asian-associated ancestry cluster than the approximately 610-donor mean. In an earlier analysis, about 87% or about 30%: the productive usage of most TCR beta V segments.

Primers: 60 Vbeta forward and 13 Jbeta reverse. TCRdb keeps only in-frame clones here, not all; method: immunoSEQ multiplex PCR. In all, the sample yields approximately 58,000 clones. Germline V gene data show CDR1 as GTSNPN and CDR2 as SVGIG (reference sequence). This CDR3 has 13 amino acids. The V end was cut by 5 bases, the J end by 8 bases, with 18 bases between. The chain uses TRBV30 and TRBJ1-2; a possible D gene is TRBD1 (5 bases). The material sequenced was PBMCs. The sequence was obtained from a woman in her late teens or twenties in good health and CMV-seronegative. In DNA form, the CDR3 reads TGTGCCTGGGACGACCGGCTTGGGGGGGGCTACACCTTC. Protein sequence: CAWDDRLGGGYTF. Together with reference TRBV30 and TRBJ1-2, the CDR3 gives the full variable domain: SQTIHQWPATLVQPVGSPLSLECTVEGTSNPNLYWYRQAAGRGLQLLFYSVGIGQISSEVPQNLSASRPQDRQFILSSKKLLLSDSGFYLCAWDDRLGGGYTFGSGTRLTVV.